The present entry profiles one T cell receptor beta chain with its context. Its antigen remains unidentified. Base qualities are missing; no much larger clone stands one base away. The CDR1 and CDR2 encoded by the germline V gene are SNHLY and FYNNEI. V has 6 bases trimmed and J has 4 bases trimmed; junction bases matching no gene number 6. The CDR3 sequence holds 13 residues, the cysteine and valine included. The DNA shown is the 39-base CDR3, in frame from base 1. The ViraFEST assay stimulated PBMC with viral peptide pools and then used TCR sequencing to identify antigen-specific CD4+ T cell clonotypes by expansion. After less than eleven days of culture, CD4+ T cells were isolated with the EasySep CD4+ T cell isolation kit. Each participant got two doses of an mRNA SARS-CoV-2 vaccine, either BNT162b2 or mRNA-1273. None of the healthy vaccine recipients had a prior SARS-CoV-2 infection, which was confirmed by nucleocapsid antibody tests that came back negative both before and after vaccination. Two million PBMC per well were cultured in IMDM with around 5% human AB serum, 10 IU/ml IL-2 and gentamicin, plus 10 ug/ml peptides. Half of the culture medium was replaced with fresh IL-2-containing medium on days 3 and 7. Unless noted otherwise, every peptide stimulation condition was cultured in triplicate wells. Using Ficoll-Paque Plus gradient centrifugation, PBMC were separated from whole blood and then either used fresh or cryopreserved at -140C. The spike proteins of SARS-CoV-2 and of the common cold coronaviruses HCoV-NL63, HCoV-OC43 and HCoV-229E were spanned by overlapping peptide pools. The QIAamp micro DNA kit was used to extract genomic DNA from the cultured CD4+ T cells.

The data were obtained in a study of vaccination effects on CD4 cells after COVID-19 (dated by TCRdb to 2021 to 2024). At the level of the whole study: Across the study, the median time from the second dose to post-vaccine sampling was 72 days (range 14 to 241). Cultures from other donors in the study were sequenced using the Oncomine TCR Beta short-read assay on an Illumina iSeq 100. SARS-CoV-2 spike-specific CD4+ TCR repertoires were compared before and after mRNA vaccination in COVID-19 convalescent patients and in infection-naive vaccine recipients. Altogether, roughly 10 COVID-19 convalescent patients and several SARS-CoV-2-naive healthy vaccine recipients made up the full study.

Library preparation employed the immunoSEQ multiplex PCR assay. DNA from the cultured, isolated CD4+ T cells was subjected to TCR beta CDR3 sequencing. The published analysis was carried out like this. The analysis removed non-productive TCR sequences, trimmed reads to the CDR3 region, and retained only CDR3s that were 7 or more amino acids long. Antigen-specific clonotypes were identified using the MANAFEST web app by comparison of expansion in peptide wells against reference cultures. To be called positive, a clone needed expansion at FDR<0.05 compared with the reference and with all other wells, an odds ratio greater than 5, and a frequency greater than 0.1% in two replicate wells. Cross-reactive clonotypes were defined as significantly expanded in SARS-CoV-2 spike wells and in at least one common cold coronavirus spike condition. Levenshtein distance calculated with the stringdist R package was used to assess CDR3 similarity, and unrooted trees were constructed with ape in R 3.6.1. TCRdb limited this immuneACCESS table to in-frame rearrangements with V and J called. A share of clones is missing; checked studies link under half to unresolved V genes, and the rest is unexplained. V and J calls and clone size are those listed in that table; D and trimming were worked out from the DNA. The sample has almost 70,000 clones on record, around 74% of them singletons. Jointly, the top ten make up about 1.6% of the sample.

Overall results and qualifications from the work: Clones induced by infection and clones induced by vaccination both contracted markedly at late timepoints after vaccination, which fits with T cell responses waning over time. Among healthy vaccine recipients, nearly all vaccine-induced clones were SARS-CoV-2 mono-reactive, and just 1 of 255 was cross-reactive with common cold coronaviruses. The study was limited by a small number of convalescent patients and lacked early post-infection timepoints.

The source is a human donor who received a COVID-19 vaccine. Sample: CD4+ T cells from PBMCs cultured with HCoV-229E spike peptides, taken after COVID-19 vaccination. Read against the paper, the sample's cell subset or site label means: HCoV-229E spike overlapping peptide pool stimulation. The chain links TRBV2 with TRBJ2-7; 7 middle bases align to TRBD1. The sequenced DNA: TGTGCCAGCAGCGGGGACAGCCGTTACGAGCAGTACGTC. It specifies CASSGDSRYEQYV.